The 14 T cell receptor beta chains presented below share a single source sample, sequenced in a study of T cells after yellow fever vaccination. TCRdb analysed the 5' RACE reads with MiXCR anew, one entry per CDR3 protein. The sample lists approximately 510,000 distinct CDR3 sequences; 20% to 25% were seen once. The source was PBMCs, collected 21 days after the first yellow fever vaccination. The receptor source for this set is a man aged 18 to 30 who received the YFV17D yellow fever vaccine.

The table lists this clonotype with a few counts. The chain's CDR3 is CASSLAYEDRVTDTQYF. Written as DNA, the CDR3 is TGTGCCAGCAGCTTGGCCTACGAGGACAGGGTCACAGATACGCAGTATTTT. The chain links TRBV5-6 to TRBJ2-3, with 8 bases matching TRBD1. This CDR3 has 17 amino acids. The J segment lost 2 bases and the V segment lost 0 bases, leaving 8 bases of the junction unmatched. In germline, CDR1 is SGHDT, CDR2 YYEEEE.

The chain has TRBV4-1 and TRBJ1-6; D remains unclear. Germline V CDR1 and CDR2: MGHRA, YSYEKL. Trimming took off 1 base at V and 6 bases at J, with 10 bases between the two ends. The CDR3 runs to 15 residues. CDR3 nucleotide sequence: TGCGCCAGCAGCCAAGGGGCGGGCCGTAATTCACCCCTCCACTTT. This encodes CASSQGAGRNSPLHF.

This rearrangement joins TRBV6-1 to TRBJ2-3; D is undetermined. The CDR3 has 13 amino acids. From germline, CDR1 is MNHNS and CDR2 SASEGT. Trimming took 10 bases from V and 3 from J, leaving 14 bases between them. The CDR3 loop is CAKLTTATDTQYF. The DNA of the CDR3 is TGTGCCAAGCTAACAACTGCGACAGATACGCAGTATTTT.

This clonotype was detected only a few times. The J gene is TRBJ2-2, the V gene TRBV24-1; D perhaps matches TRBD2 (5 bases). Trimming left V 8 bases short and J 4 bases short, with 10 bases between. The CDR3 sequence is 13 residues long. CDR1 KGHDR and CDR2 SFDVKD come from the germline V gene. CDR3 nucleotides: TGTGCCACCACGGGGTCGAGCACCGGGGAGCTGTTTTTT. It translates to CATTGSSTGELFF.

The rearrangement links TRBV3-1 to TRBJ2-7; D ambiguous. CDR1 and CDR2 from the germline V gene are LGHDT and YNNKEL (reference sequence). V was pared by 1 base and J by 3 bases, with 10 bases between. The CDR3 loop spans 14 amino acids. CDR3 nucleotides: TGTGCCAGCAGCCAAGGGGTTGGCCGCTACGAGCAGTACTTC. Protein: CASSQGVGRYEQYF.

This clonotype was detected many times. V is TRBV6-5 and J is TRBJ2-7; TRBD2 might be the D (5 bases). V lost 2 bases, J lost 0 bases, and 5 bases lay in between. This CDR3 region has 13 residues. Germline lookup yields CDR1 MNHEY and CDR2 SVGAGI. CDR3 sequence: CASSYRDSYEQYF. The CDR3 bases are TGTGCCAGCAGTTACCGGGACTCCTACGAGCAGTACTTC.

This rearrangement joins TRBV12-3 or TRBV12-4 to TRBJ1-2; 9 bases align to TRBD1. The CDR3 consists of 15 residues. Trimming removed 1 base from V and 5 bases from J; junction bases left unmatched: 5. CDR3 protein: CASSLEGQGSYGYTF. DNA for the CDR3: TGTGCCAGCAGTTTAGAGGGACAGGGATCGTATGGCTACACCTTC.

The rearrangement links TRBV5-1 to TRBJ2-3; 7 bases are a match to TRBD2. Germline CDR1 reads SGHRS; CDR2 reads YFSETQ. This CDR3 spans 13 amino acids. The J segment lost 1 base and the V segment lost 9 bases, leaving 5 bases of the junction unmatched. CDR3 amino acids: CATGTTGTDTQYF. The CDR3 coding sequence is TGCGCCACCGGGACTACGGGCACAGATACGCAGTATTTT. The full variable domain, its missing parts supplied by reference TRBV5-1 and TRBJ2-3, is KAGVTQTPRYLIKTRGQQVTLSCSPISGHRSVSWYQQTPGQGLQFLFEYFSETQRNKGNFPGRFSGRQFSNSRSEMNVSTLELGDSALYLCATGTTGTDTQYFGPGTRLTVL.

The chain combines TRBV12-3 or TRBV12-4 with TRBJ2-7, with 9 bases lining up with TRBD2. Trimming at V came to 5 bases and at J to 2 bases, leaving 7 bases not matched to a gene. This CDR3 region has 15 residues. CDR3 in amino acids: CASSRAGGPAYEQYF. In nucleotides, the CDR3 is TGTGCCAGCAGTCGAGCGGGGGGCCCCGCCTACGAGCAGTACTTC.

This clonotype has a handful of counts. This chain uses TRBV20-1 with TRBJ2-3, with a tentative D call TRBD2 (6 bases). V was cut by 6 bases and J by 2 bases, with 15 bases left in between. The CDR3 has 14 residues. Germline V lookup: CDR1 DFQATT, CDR2 SNEGSKA (reference sequence). CDR3 sequence: CSADRDSYTDTQYF. The CDR3 coding sequence is TGCAGTGCGGACCGGGACTCCTACACAGATACGCAGTATTTT.

The rearrangement uses TRBV29-1 and TRBJ1-1, with TRBD1 identical over 7 bases. CDR1 and CDR2 (germline): SQVTM, ANQGSEA. The CDR3 length is 13 residues. V trimming: 1 base; J trimming: 4 bases; junction bases outside the gene matches: 3. The CDR3 reads CSVEGQGSTEAFF. The CDR3 DNA reads as TGCAGCGTTGAAGGACAGGGTAGCACTGAAGCTTTCTTT.

The V call is TRBV9, the J call TRBJ2-7; D ambiguous. V lost 10 bases and J lost 4, with 6 bases in between. Germline CDR1 and CDR2: SGDLS and YYNGEE. The CDR3 contains 9 residues. DNA for the CDR3: TGTGCCCCCGGGTACGAGCAGTACGTC. It encodes CAPGYEQYV.

This clonotype was seen only a few times. The genes are TRBV4-1 and TRBJ2-1; D gene uncertain. The V and J ends lost 0 bases and 6 bases respectively, with 9 bases between them. The CDR3 covers 14 residues. Germline loops: CDR1 MGHRA, CDR2 YSYEKL. The CDR3, as DNA: TGCGCCAGCAGCCAAGAAAGTGGTAGCAATGAGCAGTTCTTC. This encodes CASSQESGSNEQFF.

CDR3 coding DNA: TGTGCCAGCAGCGCTGTGGAGGAGAACACTGAAGCTTTCTTT. As protein: CASSAVEENTEAFF. The chain employs TRBV12-3 or TRBV12-4 and TRBJ1-1; D ambiguous. Trimming pared 6 bases from V and 1 base from J, leaving 12 bases between. The CDR3 has 14 residues.